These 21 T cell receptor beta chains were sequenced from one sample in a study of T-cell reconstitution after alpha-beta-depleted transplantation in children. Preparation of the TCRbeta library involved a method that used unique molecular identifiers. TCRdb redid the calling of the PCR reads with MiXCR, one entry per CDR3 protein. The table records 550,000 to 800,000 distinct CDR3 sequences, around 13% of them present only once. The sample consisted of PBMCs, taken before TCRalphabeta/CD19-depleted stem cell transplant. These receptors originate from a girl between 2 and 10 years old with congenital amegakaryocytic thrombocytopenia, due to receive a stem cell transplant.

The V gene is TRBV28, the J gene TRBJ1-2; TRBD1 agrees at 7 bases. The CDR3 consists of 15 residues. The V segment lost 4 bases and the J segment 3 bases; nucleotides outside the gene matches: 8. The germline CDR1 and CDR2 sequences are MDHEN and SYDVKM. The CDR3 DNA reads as TGTGCCAGCAGTTCCGGACAGGTTTACCACTATGGCTACACCTTC. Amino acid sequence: CASSSGQVYHYGYTF.

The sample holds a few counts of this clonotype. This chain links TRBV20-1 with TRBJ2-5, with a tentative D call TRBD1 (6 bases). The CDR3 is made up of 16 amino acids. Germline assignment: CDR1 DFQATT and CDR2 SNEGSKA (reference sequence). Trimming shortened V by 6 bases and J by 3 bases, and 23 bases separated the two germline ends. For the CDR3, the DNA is TGCAGTGCCCCCTCGGGACCACTGGGACATAAAGAGACCCAGTACTTC. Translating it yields CSAPSGPLGHKETQYF.

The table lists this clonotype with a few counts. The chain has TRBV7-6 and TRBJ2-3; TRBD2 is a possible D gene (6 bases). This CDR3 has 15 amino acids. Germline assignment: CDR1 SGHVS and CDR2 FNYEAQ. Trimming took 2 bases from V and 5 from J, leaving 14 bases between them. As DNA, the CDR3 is TGTGCCAGCAGCTTACCCCCCGGGAGCGGAGATACGCAGTATTTT. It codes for CASSLPPGSGDTQYF.

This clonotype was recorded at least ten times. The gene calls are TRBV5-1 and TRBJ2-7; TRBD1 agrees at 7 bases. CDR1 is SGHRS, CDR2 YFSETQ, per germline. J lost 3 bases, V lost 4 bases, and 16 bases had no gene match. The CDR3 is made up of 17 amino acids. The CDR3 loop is CASSLSETGKGNYEQYF. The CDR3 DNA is TGCGCCAGCAGCCTCAGCGAGACAGGGAAGGGAAACTACGAGCAGTACTTC. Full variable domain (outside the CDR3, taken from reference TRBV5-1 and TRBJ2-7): KAGVTQTPRYLIKTRGQQVTLSCSPISGHRSVSWYQQTPGQGLQFLFEYFSETQRNKGNFPGRFSGRQFSNSRSEMNVSTLELGDSALYLCASSLSETGKGNYEQYFGPGTRLTVT.

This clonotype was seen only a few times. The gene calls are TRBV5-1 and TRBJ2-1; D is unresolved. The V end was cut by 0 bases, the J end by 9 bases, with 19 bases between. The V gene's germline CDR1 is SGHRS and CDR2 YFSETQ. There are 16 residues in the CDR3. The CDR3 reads CASSLGPLTLMGEQFF. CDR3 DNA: TGCGCCAGCAGCTTGGGGCCACTGACCCTTATGGGTGAGCAGTTCTTC.

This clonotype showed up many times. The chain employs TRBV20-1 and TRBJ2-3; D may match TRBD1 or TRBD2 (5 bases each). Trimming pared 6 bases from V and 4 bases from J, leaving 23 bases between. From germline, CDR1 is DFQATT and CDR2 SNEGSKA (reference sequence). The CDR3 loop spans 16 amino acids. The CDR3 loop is CSADPGRGKWADTQYF. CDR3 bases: TGCAGTGCGGACCCGGGACGGGGAAAGTGGGCAGATACGCAGTATTTT.

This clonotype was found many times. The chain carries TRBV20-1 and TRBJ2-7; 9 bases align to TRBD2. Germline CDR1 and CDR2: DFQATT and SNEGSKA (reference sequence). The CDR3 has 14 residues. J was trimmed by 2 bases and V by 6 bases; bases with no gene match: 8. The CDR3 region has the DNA TGCAGTGCCAGGATTAGCGGGAGTCCCTACGAGCAGTACTTC. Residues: CSARISGSPYEQYF.

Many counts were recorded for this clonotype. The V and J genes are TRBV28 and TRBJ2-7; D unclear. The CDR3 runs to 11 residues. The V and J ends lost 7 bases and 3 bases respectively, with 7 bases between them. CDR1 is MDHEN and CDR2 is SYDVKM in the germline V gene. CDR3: CASNTFYEQYF. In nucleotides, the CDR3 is TGTGCCAGCAACACCTTCTACGAGCAGTACTTC.

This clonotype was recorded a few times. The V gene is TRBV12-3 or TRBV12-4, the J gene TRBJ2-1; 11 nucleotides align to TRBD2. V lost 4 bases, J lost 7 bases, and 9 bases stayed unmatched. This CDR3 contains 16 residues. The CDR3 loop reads CASSSGPGLAVNEQFF. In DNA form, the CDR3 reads TGTGCCAGCAGTTCAGGCCCGGGACTAGCGGTAAATGAGCAGTTCTTC.

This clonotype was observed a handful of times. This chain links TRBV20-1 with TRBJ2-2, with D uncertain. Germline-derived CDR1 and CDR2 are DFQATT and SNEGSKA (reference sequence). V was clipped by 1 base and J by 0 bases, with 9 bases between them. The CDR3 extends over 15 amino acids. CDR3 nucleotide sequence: TGCAGTGCTAGAGTGAAGGGTTCGAACACCGGGGAGCTGTTTTTT. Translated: CSARVKGSNTGELFF.

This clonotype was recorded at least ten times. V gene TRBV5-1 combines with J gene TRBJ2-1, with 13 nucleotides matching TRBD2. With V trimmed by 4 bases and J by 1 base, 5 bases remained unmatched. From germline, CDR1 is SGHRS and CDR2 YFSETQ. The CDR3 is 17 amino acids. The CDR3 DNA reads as TGCGCCAGCAGCGCCGGACTAGCGGGAGTGTCCTACAATGAGCAGTTCTTC. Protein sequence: CASSAGLAGVSYNEQFF.

CDR3: CASRNGPEEKLFF. For the CDR3, the DNA is TGTGCCAGCAGAAACGGACCAGAGGAAAAACTGTTTTTT. The chain combines TRBV6-6 with TRBJ1-4, with D uncertain. V shed 6 bases and J shed 8 bases, with 13 bases lying between them. Per germline, CDR1 MNHNY and CDR2 SVGAGI (reference sequence). The CDR3 runs 13 residues.

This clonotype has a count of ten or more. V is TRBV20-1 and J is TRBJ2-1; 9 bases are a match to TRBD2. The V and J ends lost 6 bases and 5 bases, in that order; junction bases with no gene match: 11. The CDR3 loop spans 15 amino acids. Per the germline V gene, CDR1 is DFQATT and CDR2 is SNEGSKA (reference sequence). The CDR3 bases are TGCAGTGCGGAAAGAGGGACTAGCAAGGACAATGAGCAGTTCTTC. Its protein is CSAERGTSKDNEQFF.

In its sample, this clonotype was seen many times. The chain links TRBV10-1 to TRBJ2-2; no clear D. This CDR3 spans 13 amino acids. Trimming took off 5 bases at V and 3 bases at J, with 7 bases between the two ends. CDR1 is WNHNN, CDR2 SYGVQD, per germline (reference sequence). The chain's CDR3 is CASSPPDTGELFF. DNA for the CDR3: TGCGCCAGCAGTCCGCCCGACACCGGGGAGCTGTTTTTT.

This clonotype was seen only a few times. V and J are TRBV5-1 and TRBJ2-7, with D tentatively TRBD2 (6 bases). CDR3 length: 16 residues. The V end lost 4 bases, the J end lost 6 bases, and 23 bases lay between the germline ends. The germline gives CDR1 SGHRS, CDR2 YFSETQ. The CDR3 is CASSNPTGAGSAEQYF. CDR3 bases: TGCGCCAGCAGCAACCCGACGGGAGCGGGTTCTGCCGAGCAGTACTTC. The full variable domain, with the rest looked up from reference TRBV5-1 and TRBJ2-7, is KAGVTQTPRYLIKTRGQQVTLSCSPISGHRSVSWYQQTPGQGLQFLFEYFSETQRNKGNFPGRFSGRQFSNSRSEMNVSTLELGDSALYLCASSNPTGAGSAEQYFGPGTRLTVT.

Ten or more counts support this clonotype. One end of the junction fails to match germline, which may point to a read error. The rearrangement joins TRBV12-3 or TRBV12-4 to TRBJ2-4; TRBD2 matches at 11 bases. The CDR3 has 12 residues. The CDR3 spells CASSLGTSGQYF. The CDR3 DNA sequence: TGTGCCAGCAGTTTAGGGACTAGCGGGCAATATTTC.

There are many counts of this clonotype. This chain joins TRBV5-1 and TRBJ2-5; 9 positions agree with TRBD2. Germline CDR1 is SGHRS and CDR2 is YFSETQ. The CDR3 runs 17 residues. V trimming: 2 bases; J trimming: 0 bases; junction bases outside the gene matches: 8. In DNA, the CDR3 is TGCGCCAGCAGCTTACTAAGACTAGCGGAGAACCAAGAGACCCAGTACTTC. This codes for CASSLLRLAENQETQYF.

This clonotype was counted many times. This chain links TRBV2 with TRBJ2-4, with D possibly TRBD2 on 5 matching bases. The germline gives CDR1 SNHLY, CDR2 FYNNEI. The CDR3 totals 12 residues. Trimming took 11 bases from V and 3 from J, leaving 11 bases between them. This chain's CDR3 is CAGAEIKNIQYF. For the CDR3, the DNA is TGTGCCGGAGCGGAGATCAAAAACATTCAGTACTTC.

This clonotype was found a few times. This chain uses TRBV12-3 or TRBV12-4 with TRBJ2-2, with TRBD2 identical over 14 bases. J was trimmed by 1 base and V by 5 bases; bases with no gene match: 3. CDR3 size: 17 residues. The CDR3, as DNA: TGTGCCAGCAGTCCCGGACTAGCGGGGGGGAACACCGGGGAGCTGTTTTTT. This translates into CASSPGLAGGNTGELFF.

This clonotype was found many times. CDR3 sequence (DNA): TGTGCTAGTGGTTTGGTTCTCCAGTTGGAGACTAGTAGCCTGGCCCCCGGGGAGCTGTTTTTT. Translating it yields CASGLVLQLETSSLAPGELFF. This chain uses TRBV12-5 with TRBJ2-2; tentative D call: TRBD2 (6 bases). Germline-derived CDR1 and CDR2 are LGHNT and FRNRAP. V gave up 0 bases and J gave up 6 bases, with 29 bases separating them. The CDR3 is 21 residues long.

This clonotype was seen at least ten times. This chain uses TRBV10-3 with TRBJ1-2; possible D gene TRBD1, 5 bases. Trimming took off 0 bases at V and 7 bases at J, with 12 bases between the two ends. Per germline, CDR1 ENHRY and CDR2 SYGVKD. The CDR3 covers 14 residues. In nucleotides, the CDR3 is TGTGCCATCAGTGAGTCCCGGCAGGGTGGTGGCTACACCTTC. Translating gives CAISESRQGGGYTF.